This TCR beta chain was recorded in a study of cytomegalovirus exposure and HLA in healthy donors. Overall study: There were 90 million to 130 million unique TCR beta sequences, drawn from roughly 200 million T cells, in an earlier analysis. Findings and limits, study-wide: Later analysis revealed greater clonal expansion in HLA-associated TCR beta chains than in equally common others. Among CMV-associated TCR beta chains, most appeared HLA-restricted in a later analysis.

Donors likely had unrecorded immune exposures despite being nominally healthy when sampled. A word on this clone: What it binds is unknown.

Germline V lookup: CDR1 MNHNS, CDR2 SASEGT. The CDR3 extends over 13 amino acids. PCR involved 60 Vbeta and 13 Jbeta primers. The table came from immunoSEQ multiplex PCR; TCRdb's copy has only in-frame clones and leaves some out. The sample consists of about 140,000 clones, approximately 80% of them appearing once. The receptor was isolated from a man aged 45-65 years in good health and CMV-seronegative. The sample consisted of PBMCs. The genes are TRBV6-1 and TRBJ2-5; D uncertain. The last part of the DNA fits TRBJ2-7 better; the J call may be wrong. The CDR3 protein is CASSEALIYEQYF. The DNA of the CDR3 is TGTGCCAGCAGTGAAGCATTGATCTACGAGCAGTACTTC.